This T cell receptor (beta chain) came from a study of hypomethylating agent response in myelodysplastic syndrome. After removal of 7 bases from V and 8 bases from J, the junction contained 6 bases not matched to a gene. This CDR3 contains 13 residues. The germline V gene encodes CDR1 LNHDA and CDR2 SQIVND (reference sequence). Sequencing used immunoSEQ multiplex PCR; TCRdb keeps in-frame clones, though not all of them. The sample shows approximately 6,800 clones, roughly 86% of them seen only once. The clonotype originates from a human donor with myelodysplastic syndrome. The rearrangement joins TRBV19 to TRBJ1-2; 11 positions agree with TRBD1. Sequences were derived from bone marrow, sampled before or after starting hypomethylating agent treatment for myelodysplastic syndrome (not recorded which). The CDR3 loop is CASIRTGGAGYTF. The DNA for the CDR3 is TGTGCCAGTATCCGGACAGGGGGCGCGGGCTACACCTTC.